This T cell receptor (beta chain) was found in a study of shared T cell receptors in the human thymus. Some clones are missing from TCRdb's copy, which holds only in-frame ones; the method was immunoSEQ multiplex PCR. The repertoire holds roughly 710,000 clones, with 70% to 90% as singletons. The V gene lost 2 bases and the J gene lost 5 bases, with 9 bases spanning the gap. The length of the CDR3 is 13 residues. Germline V gives CDR1 MNHNS, CDR2 SASEGT. These sequences were also reported in another study, on human thymus T cells. According to that study: Healthy Finnish infants undergoing corrective surgery for congenital heart defects provided the donor material. Resections from corrective heart surgery supplied the thymus tissue. Related studies noted strongly shared thymic repertoires across unrelated people.

The J gene is TRBJ1-2, the V gene TRBV6-1, with D uncertain. This TCR was sampled from a girl under three years old with a congenital heart defect. Sequenced material: thymocytes. CDR3 in amino acids: CASSEPRRYGYTF. In DNA form, the CDR3 reads TGTGCCAGCAGTGAACCTAGAAGGTATGGCTACACCTTC.